This entry concerns a single TCR beta chain. The data are from a study of blood T cell repertoires in COVID-19. Study-wide context: PBMCs, B-cell-depleted T cells, or T cells provided the cDNA or gDNA that made up the material.

V was clipped by 1 base and J by 6 bases, with 9 bases between them. The length of the CDR3 is 13 residues. Germline V gene data show CDR1 as SEHNR and CDR2 as FQNEAQ (reference sequence). Method: immunoSEQ multiplex PCR; TCRdb's copy keeps in-frame clones and lacks some. The sample lists around 70,000 clones, over 85% occurring once. The TCR comes from a man aged 45-65 years with acute or convalescent COVID-19. J is TRBJ1-2 and V is TRBV7-9, with D maybe TRBD1 (5 bases). The sequenced sample was peripheral blood. The CDR3 is CASSLDRNNGYTF. The CDR3 DNA reads TGTGCCAGCAGCTTAGACAGGAATAATGGCTACACCTTC. Drawing the rest from reference TRBV7-9 and TRBJ1-2, the complete variable domain is DTGVSQNPRHKITKRGQNVTFRCDPISEHNRLYWYRQTLGQGPEFLTYFQNEAQLEKSRLLSDRFSAERPKGSFSTLEIQRTEQGDSAMYLCASSLDRNNGYTFGSGTRLTVV.